This T cell receptor beta chain came from a study of shared clonotypes between healthy human individuals. In the study overall: Per-donor plates numbered three CD4 naive, three CD4 memory, two CD8 naive and one CD8 memory.

A single count supports this clone. This CDR3 region has 16 residues. V was shortened by 3 bases and J by 2 bases, with 14 bases between the two germline ends. CDR1 and CDR2 from the germline V gene are KGHSH and LQKENI. The run depth of the assay was deep. Clones were read by immunoSEQ multiplex PCR, and TCRdb kept only the in-frame ones, dropping some. Here the sample spans 950,000 to 1,300,000 clones, 70% to 80% being singletons. This sequence was found in a man between 18 and 29 years old in good health. What was sequenced was memory CD4+ T cells sorted from blood. The subset here: CD45RA-negative fraction. This chain joins TRBV18 and TRBJ1-5; D might be TRBD1 (6 bases). CDR3: CASSPRQEEGNQPQHF. In DNA form, the CDR3 reads TGTGCCAGCTCACCCCGACAGGAGGAAGGCAATCAGCCCCAGCATTTT.